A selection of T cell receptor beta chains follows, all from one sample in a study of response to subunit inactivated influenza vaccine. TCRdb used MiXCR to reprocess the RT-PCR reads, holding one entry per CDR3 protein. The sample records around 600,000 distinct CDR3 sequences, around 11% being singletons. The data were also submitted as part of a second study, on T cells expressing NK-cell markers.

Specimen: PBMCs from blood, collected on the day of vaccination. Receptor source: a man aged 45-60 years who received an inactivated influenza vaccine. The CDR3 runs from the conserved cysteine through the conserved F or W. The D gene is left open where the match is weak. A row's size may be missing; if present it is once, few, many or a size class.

CDR3 DNA: TGCGCCAGCAGCCCGTCCGGGACCGAACTTCAGTATTTT
CDR3 protein: CASSPSGTELQYF
clone size: many
V gene: TRBV5-1
J gene: TRBJ2-3
D gene: -

CDR3 DNA: TGTGCCAGCAGGGGGACTCCCTTTCGGGATGAGCAGTTCTTC
CDR3 protein: CASRGTPFRDEQFF
clone size: few
V gene: TRBV12-3/TRBV12-4
J gene: TRBJ2-1
D gene: -

CDR3 DNA: TGTGCCCCCCTGAAGGGCGTGAACACCGGGGAGCTGTTTTTT
CDR3 protein: CAPLKGVNTGELFF
clone size: few
V gene: TRBV10-3
J gene: TRBJ2-2
D gene: -

CDR3 DNA: TGTGCCAGCAGGCAAGGTTTCCGACCCGAGGGCACAGATACGCAGTATTTT
CDR3 protein: CASRQGFRPEGTDTQYF
clone size: few
V gene: TRBV12-3/TRBV12-4
J gene: TRBJ2-3
D gene: -

CDR3 DNA: TGTGCCAGCATTCCGGCGGTTTGGGAACAGGGCCGAGCCAAAAACATTCAGTACTTC
CDR3 protein: CASIPAVWEQGRAKNIQYF
clone size: few
V gene: TRBV2
J gene: TRBJ2-4
D gene: -

CDR3 DNA: TGTGCCAGCAGTTCCATGCGGGGGACGGCTGAAGCTTTCTTT
CDR3 protein: CASSSMRGTAEAFF
clone size: few
V gene: TRBV6-5
J gene: TRBJ1-1
D gene: -

CDR3 DNA: TGCGCCAGTAGGACTAGCGGGGGAAGCTCCTACAATGAGCAGTTCTTC
CDR3 protein: CASRTSGGSSYNEQFF
clone size: -
V gene: TRBV5-1
J gene: TRBJ2-1
D gene: TRBD2

CDR3 DNA: TGTGCCAGCAGTTTGACAGGGGTTCAGCCCCAGCATTTT
CDR3 protein: CASSLTGVQPQHF
clone size: few
V gene: TRBV12-3/TRBV12-4
J gene: TRBJ1-5
D gene: TRBD1

CDR3 DNA: TGCGCCAGCAGTGGGGGACAGTTTAATGGCTACACCTTC
CDR3 protein: CASSGGQFNGYTF
clone size: -
V gene: TRBV10-2
J gene: TRBJ1-2
D gene: TRBD1

CDR3 DNA: TGCGCCAGCAGTGGGTTTTACCTAGCGGGAGGGAACAATGAGCAGTTCTTC
CDR3 protein: CASSGFYLAGGNNEQFF
clone size: few
V gene: TRBV10-2
J gene: TRBJ2-1
D gene: TRBD2

CDR3 DNA: TGCAGTGCTAGAGGGACAGTCCGGCGGACAGATACGCAGTATTTT
CDR3 protein: CSARGTVRRTDTQYF
clone size: -
V gene: TRBV20-1
J gene: TRBJ2-3
D gene: -

CDR3 DNA: TGTGCCAGCAGCGCCTCCGAGACTAGCGGGTTCTCCTACGAGCAGTACTTC
CDR3 protein: CASSASETSGFSYEQYF
clone size: few
V gene: TRBV5-6
J gene: TRBJ2-7
D gene: TRBD2

CDR3 DNA: TGTGCCAGCAGTGATCCAGCGGGGGTTCGGAACGATGAGCAGTTCTTC
CDR3 protein: CASSDPAGVRNDEQFF
clone size: few
V gene: TRBV2
J gene: TRBJ2-1
D gene: TRBD2

CDR3 DNA: TGTGCTAGTGGTCCCGGGACACATAGTGGCAGCGGAGAGACCCAGTACTTC
CDR3 protein: CASGPGTHSGSGETQYF
clone size: few
V gene: TRBV12-5
J gene: TRBJ2-5
D gene: -

CDR3 DNA: TGCGCCAGCAACGGAGGGTTCGCGAACACCGGGGAGCTGTTTTTT
CDR3 protein: CASNGGFANTGELFF
clone size: few
V gene: TRBV5-1
J gene: TRBJ2-2
D gene: -

CDR3 DNA: TGTGCCAGCAGTTTAAACTGGCGGGAGCGCGACAATGAGCAGTTCTTC
CDR3 protein: CASSLNWRERDNEQFF
clone size: few
V gene: TRBV12-3/TRBV12-4
J gene: TRBJ2-1
D gene: TRBD2

CDR3 DNA: TGTGCCAGCAGTGACACAGGGGGCTACGAGCAGTACTTC
CDR3 protein: CASSDTGGYEQYF
clone size: -
V gene: TRBV11-2
J gene: TRBJ2-7
D gene: TRBD1

CDR3 DNA: TGTGCCAGCAGCTTAGGGTCGATCTTAAGCGGGGGGACCGGGGAGCTGTTTTTT
CDR3 protein: CASSLGSILSGGTGELFF
clone size: few
V gene: TRBV11-2
J gene: TRBJ2-2
D gene: TRBD2

CDR3 DNA: TGTGCCAGCTCACCTTTGGACAGGGGGGTATCCTACGAGCAGTACTTC
CDR3 protein: CASSPLDRGVSYEQYF
clone size: few
V gene: TRBV18
J gene: TRBJ2-7
D gene: TRBD1

CDR3 DNA: TGTGCCAGCAGTCCCGGGGGTGCAGGGACCTTCTCAACTATAGCCAAAAACATTCAGTACTTC
CDR3 protein: CASSPGGAGTFSTIAKNIQYF
clone size: -
V gene: TRBV6-2/TRBV6-3
J gene: TRBJ2-4
D gene: -

CDR3 DNA: TGTGCCACCGGCCGCCTTAGCGGGAGATCGGACACCGGGGAGCTGTTTTTT
CDR3 protein: CATGRLSGRSDTGELFF
clone size: few
V gene: TRBV7-9
J gene: TRBJ2-2
D gene: TRBD2

CDR3 DNA: TGCGCCAGCAGCTTGGGCCGACAGGGGGTCCCTGGGGCCAACGTCCTGATTTTC
CDR3 protein: CASSLGRQGVPGANVLIF
clone size: -
V gene: TRBV5-1
J gene: TRBJ2-6
D gene: TRBD1

CDR3 DNA: TGTGCCAGCAGCCAAGTCGGGGAGGGTAGCAATCAGCCCCAGCATTTT
CDR3 protein: CASSQVGEGSNQPQHF
clone size: few
V gene: TRBV4-2
J gene: TRBJ1-5
D gene: -